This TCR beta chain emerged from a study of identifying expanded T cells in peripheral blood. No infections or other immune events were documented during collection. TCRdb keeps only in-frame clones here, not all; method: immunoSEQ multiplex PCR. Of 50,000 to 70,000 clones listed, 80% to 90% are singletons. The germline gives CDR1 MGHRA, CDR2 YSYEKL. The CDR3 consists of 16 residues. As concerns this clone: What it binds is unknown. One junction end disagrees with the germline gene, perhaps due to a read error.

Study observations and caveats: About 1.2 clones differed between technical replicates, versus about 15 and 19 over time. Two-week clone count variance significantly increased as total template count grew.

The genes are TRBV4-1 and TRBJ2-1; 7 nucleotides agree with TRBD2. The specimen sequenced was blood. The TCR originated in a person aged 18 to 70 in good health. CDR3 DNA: TGCGCCAGCAGCCCTAGGGGAGGGCCTTCCTACAATGAACAGTTCTTC. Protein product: CASSPRGGPSYNEQFF.